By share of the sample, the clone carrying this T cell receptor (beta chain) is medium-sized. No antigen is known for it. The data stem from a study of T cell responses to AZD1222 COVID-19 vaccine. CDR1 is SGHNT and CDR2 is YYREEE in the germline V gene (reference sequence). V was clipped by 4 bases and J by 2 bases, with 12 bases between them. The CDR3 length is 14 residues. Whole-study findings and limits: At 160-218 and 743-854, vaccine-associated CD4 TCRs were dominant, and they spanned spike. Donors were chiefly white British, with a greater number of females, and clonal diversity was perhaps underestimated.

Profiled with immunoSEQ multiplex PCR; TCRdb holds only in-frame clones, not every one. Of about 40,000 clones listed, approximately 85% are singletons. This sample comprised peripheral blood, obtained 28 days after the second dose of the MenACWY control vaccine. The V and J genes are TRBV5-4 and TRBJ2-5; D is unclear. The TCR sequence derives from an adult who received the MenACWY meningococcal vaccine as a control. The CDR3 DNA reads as TGTGCCAGCAGCACTCTAGACCCGCAAGAGACCCAGTACTTC. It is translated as CASSTLDPQETQYF.